Following are 5 T cell receptor beta chains from one sample sequenced in a study of blood T cell repertoires in COVID-19. Sequenced by immunoSEQ multiplex PCR; TCRdb stores in-frame clones only, minus some. The sample lists 80,000 to 100,000 clones, 90% occurring once. Sequences were obtained from peripheral blood. These receptors were obtained from a man in his 60s with acute or convalescent COVID-19.

This chain connects TRBV5-6 to TRBJ1-3; 8 nucleotides line up with TRBD1. Germline CDR1 SGHDT, CDR2 YYEEEE. V lost 4 bases to trimming and J lost 1 base; unmatched junction nucleotides: 4. This CDR3 comprises 15 residues. The CDR3 nucleotides read TGTGCCAGCAGCATCAGGGGGCCGTCTGGAAACACCATATATTTT. This gives the protein CASSIRGPSGNTIYF.

The V and J genes are TRBV5-1 and TRBJ2-2; 11 bases match TRBD1. Germline CDR1 is SGHRS and CDR2 is YFSETQ. The CDR3 contains 17 residues. V trimming: 1 base; J trimming: 7 bases; junction bases outside the gene matches: 9. CDR3 bases: TGCGCCAGCAGCTTGAACCTTGGGACAGGGGGTTTCGGGGAGCTGTTTTTT. The encoded protein is CASSLNLGTGGFGELFF.

This chain links TRBV7-2 with TRBJ2-3; D is possibly TRBD2 (6 bases). The CDR3 contains 13 residues. The germline V gene has CDR1 SGHTA and CDR2 FQGNSA. V was cut by 7 bases and J by 7 bases, with 15 bases left in between. The CDR3 is CASTTGTPNTQYF. The CDR3 DNA sequence: TGTGCCAGCACCACCGGGACTCCAAATACGCAGTATTTT.

The chain links TRBV27 to TRBJ1-2; 7 positions match TRBD1. Per the germline V gene, CDR1 is MNHEY and CDR2 is SMNVEV (reference sequence). With 8 bases clipped from V and 6 bases from J, the junction kept 9 bases outside the gene matches. CDR3 length: 13 amino acids. CDR3 sequence reads: CASGLRQGNGYTF. DNA for the CDR3: TGTGCCAGCGGTCTGCGACAGGGTAATGGCTACACCTTC.

V and J are TRBV28 and TRBJ2-6, with D tentatively TRBD1 (6 bases). Per germline, CDR1 MDHEN and CDR2 SYDVKM. V shed 6 bases and J shed 3 bases, with 12 bases lying between them. This CDR3 region has 15 residues. CDR3 DNA sequence: TGTGCCAGCAGCCAAAGACAGGTTGGGGCCAACGTCCTGACTTTC. This codes for CASSQRQVGANVLTF.